Listed below are T cell receptor beta chains from one sample, sequenced in a study of human T cells and chemical hapten exposure. In TCRdb, the RACE reads were re-called with MiXCR into one record per CDR3 protein. The sample carries fewer than 85,000 distinct CDR3 sequences, 11% recorded once. The source was whole blood, collected in connection with sensitization to the hapten diphenylcyclopropenone (DPC). The receptors were sampled from a man younger than 35 with alopecia areata. Some clones in this sample may be carry-over from other donors' samples. Both conserved end residues are part of each CDR3. Each record gives: clone size, V gene, J gene, D gene, CDR3 DNA, CDR3 protein. A D gene is named only where the DNA matches it firmly. Clone size is not always given. Where it is, it says once, few, many or a class for expanded clones.

abundance: few; v_gene: TRBV11-2; j_gene: TRBJ2-2; d_gene: NA; CDR3nt: TGTGCCAGCAGCTTACGGGTCCCCGCGAACACCGGGGAGCTGTTTTTT; CDR3aa: CASSLRVPANTGELFF
abundance: medium-sized; v_gene: TRBV15; j_gene: TRBJ2-5; d_gene: TRBD2; CDR3nt: TGTGCCACCAGCAGGGAAGCTAGCGGGGGGGAGAAGACCCAGTACTTC; CDR3aa: CATSREASGGEKTQYF
abundance: NA; v_gene: TRBV7-9; j_gene: TRBJ1-5; d_gene: NA; CDR3nt: TGTGCCAGCAGCTTAGCCGGGATACTTCAGCCCCAGCATTTT; CDR3aa: CASSLAGILQPQHF
abundance: few; v_gene: TRBV19; j_gene: TRBJ1-2; d_gene: NA; CDR3nt: TGTGCCAGTAGTATAGGAGGTAGTGGCTACACCTTC; CDR3aa: CASSIGGSGYTF
abundance: few; v_gene: TRBV6-1; j_gene: TRBJ1-2; d_gene: NA; CDR3nt: TGTGCCAGCAGTGAAGCTGGCGGCAGCATCTATGGCTACACCTTC; CDR3aa: CASSEAGGSIYGYTF
abundance: few; v_gene: TRBV2; j_gene: TRBJ2-1; d_gene: TRBD2; CDR3nt: TGTGCCAGCAGCCTAGCGGGGGGGCTCCGCAATGAGCAGTTCTTC; CDR3aa: CASSLAGGLRNEQFF
abundance: few; v_gene: TRBV29-1; j_gene: TRBJ1-5; d_gene: TRBD1; CDR3nt: TGCAGCGTTCTGACAGGGTCCAGCAATCAGCCCCAGCATTTT; CDR3aa: CSVLTGSSNQPQHF
abundance: NA; v_gene: TRBV19; j_gene: TRBJ1-4; d_gene: NA; CDR3nt: TGTGCCAGCCGAAATCGCCAGACAGGACATAATGAAAAACTGTTTTTT; CDR3aa: CASRNRQTGHNEKLFF
abundance: few; v_gene: TRBV7-3; j_gene: TRBJ1-1; d_gene: TRBD1; CDR3nt: TGTGCCAGCAGCTTAGACAGGGAAACTGAAGCTTTCTTT; CDR3aa: CASSLDRETEAFF
abundance: many; v_gene: TRBV7-3; j_gene: TRBJ2-7; d_gene: NA; CDR3nt: TGTGCCAGCAGTCCCACCGGGACGTACAGCTCCTACGAGCAGTACTTC; CDR3aa: CASSPTGTYSSYEQYF
abundance: NA; v_gene: TRBV12-3/TRBV12-4; j_gene: TRBJ2-3; d_gene: TRBD1; CDR3nt: TGTGCCAGCAGTTTATGGGACAGGATCACAGATACGCAGTATTTT; CDR3aa: CASSLWDRITDTQYF
abundance: many; v_gene: TRBV6-2/TRBV6-3; j_gene: TRBJ2-2; d_gene: NA; CDR3nt: TGTGCCAGCAGTTACGCGGACAGGAACACCGGGGAGCTGTTTTTT; CDR3aa: CASSYADRNTGELFF
abundance: many; v_gene: TRBV3-1; j_gene: TRBJ1-1; d_gene: TRBD1; CDR3nt: TGTGCCAGCAGCCAGACGACAGGGGGCTCTGAAGCTTTCTTT; CDR3aa: CASSQTTGGSEAFF
abundance: NA; v_gene: TRBV5-5; j_gene: TRBJ1-1; d_gene: NA; CDR3nt: TGTGCCAGCAGCTTCTCAGGGGTTTGGGCTGAAGCTTTCTTT; CDR3aa: CASSFSGVWAEAFF
abundance: NA; v_gene: TRBV18; j_gene: TRBJ1-6; d_gene: NA; CDR3nt: TGTGCCAGCTCACCACCCTGGGGGACACCCCTCCACTTT; CDR3aa: CASSPPWGTPLHF
abundance: many; v_gene: TRBV11-2; j_gene: TRBJ2-1; d_gene: NA; CDR3nt: TGTGCCAGCAGCTTAACGGAGTACAATGAGCAGTTCTTC; CDR3aa: CASSLTEYNEQFF
abundance: few; v_gene: TRBV7-2; j_gene: TRBJ2-1; d_gene: NA; CDR3nt: TGTGCCAGCAGCAACATAGGACTTCCCTACAATGAGCAGTTCTTC; CDR3aa: CASSNIGLPYNEQFF
abundance: many; v_gene: TRBV18; j_gene: TRBJ1-1; d_gene: TRBD1; CDR3nt: TGTGCCAGCTCACCCCAGGGGGTGGTCACTGAAGCTTTCTTT; CDR3aa: CASSPQGVVTEAFF
abundance: NA; v_gene: TRBV10-1; j_gene: TRBJ2-1; d_gene: NA; CDR3nt: TGCGCCAGCAGTCCCTGGGCGGGGGCCGGGCAGTTCTTC; CDR3aa: CASSPWAGAGQFF
abundance: many; v_gene: TRBV6-4; j_gene: TRBJ2-2; d_gene: NA; CDR3nt: TGTGCCAGCAGTGGGACAAACACCGGGGAGCTGTTTTTT; CDR3aa: CASSGTNTGELFF
abundance: NA; v_gene: TRBV18; j_gene: TRBJ1-5; d_gene: TRBD1; CDR3nt: TGTGCCAGCTCAACTACCGGGACAGGCGACCAGCCCCAGCATTTT; CDR3aa: CASSTTGTGDQPQHF
abundance: NA; v_gene: TRBV9; j_gene: TRBJ1-2; d_gene: NA; CDR3nt: TGTGCCAGCAGCGTAGGGACAGCCGGCTACACCTTC; CDR3aa: CASSVGTAGYTF
abundance: few; v_gene: TRBV5-4; j_gene: TRBJ2-7; d_gene: TRBD2; CDR3nt: TGTGCCAGCAGCCTTGGACTAGCGGGGGGAAACTACGAGCAGTACTTC; CDR3aa: CASSLGLAGGNYEQYF
abundance: many; v_gene: TRBV12-3/TRBV12-4; j_gene: TRBJ2-1; d_gene: TRBD2; CDR3nt: TGTGCCAGCAAACTAGCGGGGGGGCAGGTGGATGAGCAGTTCTTC; CDR3aa: CASKLAGGQVDEQFF
abundance: once; v_gene: TRBV11-2; j_gene: TRBJ2-5; d_gene: TRBD2; CDR3nt: TGTGCCAGCAGCTTCGTCCGGGGGGTGCGGACCCAGTACTTC; CDR3aa: CASSFVRGVRTQYF
abundance: few; v_gene: TRBV5-4; j_gene: TRBJ2-2; d_gene: NA; CDR3nt: TGTGCCAGCAGCTTTGGCTTTACGGCAGAGCTGTTTTTT; CDR3aa: CASSFGFTAELFF
abundance: many; v_gene: TRBV7-2; j_gene: TRBJ2-3; d_gene: NA; CDR3nt: TGTGCCAGCAGCTCGAACACCGATACGCAGTATTTT; CDR3aa: CASSSNTDTQYF
abundance: many; v_gene: TRBV20-1; j_gene: TRBJ2-7; d_gene: NA; CDR3nt: TGCAGTGCTAGAGGTCAGAAGTCCTACGAGCAGTACTTC; CDR3aa: CSARGQKSYEQYF
abundance: NA; v_gene: TRBV20-1; j_gene: TRBJ1-2; d_gene: NA; CDR3nt: TGCAACCCTGTAGGCGGGGGGTTTGGCTACACCTTC; CDR3aa: CNPVGGGFGYTF
abundance: many; v_gene: TRBV6-5; j_gene: TRBJ1-1; d_gene: NA; CDR3nt: TGTGCCAGCAGTCGAGCGAACACTGAAGCTTTCTTT; CDR3aa: CASSRANTEAFF
abundance: many; v_gene: TRBV6-1; j_gene: TRBJ1-2; d_gene: NA; CDR3nt: TGTGCCAGCGCGACAGATTATGGCTACACCTTC; CDR3aa: CASATDYGYTF
abundance: few; v_gene: TRBV4-1; j_gene: TRBJ2-7; d_gene: NA; CDR3nt: TGCGCCAGCAGCCAAGTAAGGGGAGGAGGGTACGAGCAGTACTTC; CDR3aa: CASSQVRGGGYEQYF
abundance: few; v_gene: TRBV18; j_gene: TRBJ1-6; d_gene: TRBD1; CDR3nt: TGTGCCAGCTCCCAATCACAGGGGGCTTGGAATTCACCCCTCCACTTT; CDR3aa: CASSQSQGAWNSPLHF
abundance: NA; v_gene: TRBV7-6; j_gene: TRBJ1-4; d_gene: NA; CDR3nt: TGTGCCAGCAGCTTAGCGAGGACCAATGAAAAACTGTTTTTT; CDR3aa: CASSLARTNEKLFF
abundance: NA; v_gene: TRBV28; j_gene: TRBJ1-5; d_gene: NA; CDR3nt: TGTGCCAGATTACCCCGAGGGAGGGTTGGGAATCAGCCCCAGCATTTT; CDR3aa: CARLPRGRVGNQPQHF
abundance: few; v_gene: TRBV20-1; j_gene: TRBJ2-4; d_gene: NA; CDR3nt: TGCAGTGCTAGCCCCGGAGTAGCGGAGCTAGCCAAAAACATTCAGTACTTC; CDR3aa: CSASPGVAELAKNIQYF
abundance: few; v_gene: TRBV6-5; j_gene: TRBJ2-1; d_gene: NA; CDR3nt: TGTGCCAGCAGTCCTCGACAGGCGGCTAATCACCTCGATGAGCAGTTCTTC; CDR3aa: CASSPRQAANHLDEQFF
abundance: many; v_gene: TRBV3-1; j_gene: TRBJ1-1; d_gene: TRBD1; CDR3nt: TGTGCCAGCAGCCAAGGTCGGGACAGGGGACGAATAACCATGAACACTGAAGCTTTCTTT; CDR3aa: CASSQGRDRGRITMNTEAFF
abundance: few; v_gene: TRBV7-3; j_gene: TRBJ2-1; d_gene: TRBD1; CDR3nt: TGTGCCAGCAGCCAATCCGGGACAGGGTACAATGAGCAGTTCTTC; CDR3aa: CASSQSGTGYNEQFF
abundance: NA; v_gene: TRBV7-2; j_gene: TRBJ2-5; d_gene: TRBD2; CDR3nt: TGTGCCAGCAGCTTACTTCGCGGGGGACAAGAGACCCAGTACTTC; CDR3aa: CASSLLRGGQETQYF
abundance: NA; v_gene: TRBV18; j_gene: TRBJ1-4; d_gene: NA; CDR3nt: TGTGCCAGCTCACCCCCGCGACAGGAAAAACTGTTTTTT; CDR3aa: CASSPPRQEKLFF
abundance: many; v_gene: TRBV20-1; j_gene: TRBJ2-2; d_gene: NA; CDR3nt: TGCAGTGCTAGACGACAGCTTCTCACCGGGGAGCTGTTTTTT; CDR3aa: CSARRQLLTGELFF
abundance: few; v_gene: TRBV18; j_gene: TRBJ1-1; d_gene: NA; CDR3nt: TGTGCCAGCTCACCTGGGCTACTTAACGGTAATGAAGCTTTCTTT; CDR3aa: CASSPGLLNGNEAFF
abundance: NA; v_gene: TRBV5-1; j_gene: TRBJ1-1; d_gene: TRBD1; CDR3nt: TGCGCCAGCAGCAGAGACAGGGCGAACACTGAAGCTTTCTTT; CDR3aa: CASSRDRANTEAFF